This T cell receptor beta chain was identified in a study of blood T cell repertoires in COVID-19. The CDR3 spans 17 residues. V lost 3 bases, J lost 0 bases, and 14 bases lay in between. Germline CDR1 reads KGHDR; CDR2 reads SFDVKD. Recovered status in Cohort 3 required two negative PCRs, clearance, or symptom resolution. Clones were read by immunoSEQ multiplex PCR, and TCRdb kept only the in-frame ones, dropping some. The sample carries about half a million clones, 70% to 90% recorded once. This clone was observed a few times. This clonotype was sampled from a woman aged 60-75 years who had recovered from COVID-19. The V call is TRBV24-1, the J call TRBJ1-5; the D is unclear. The source material was PBMCs or T cells enriched from blood (not recorded which). CDR3 sequence: CATSDPRDSYSNQPQHF. The CDR3 nucleotides are TGTGCCACCAGTGATCCGAGAGATAGTTATAGCAATCAGCCCCAGCATTTT.